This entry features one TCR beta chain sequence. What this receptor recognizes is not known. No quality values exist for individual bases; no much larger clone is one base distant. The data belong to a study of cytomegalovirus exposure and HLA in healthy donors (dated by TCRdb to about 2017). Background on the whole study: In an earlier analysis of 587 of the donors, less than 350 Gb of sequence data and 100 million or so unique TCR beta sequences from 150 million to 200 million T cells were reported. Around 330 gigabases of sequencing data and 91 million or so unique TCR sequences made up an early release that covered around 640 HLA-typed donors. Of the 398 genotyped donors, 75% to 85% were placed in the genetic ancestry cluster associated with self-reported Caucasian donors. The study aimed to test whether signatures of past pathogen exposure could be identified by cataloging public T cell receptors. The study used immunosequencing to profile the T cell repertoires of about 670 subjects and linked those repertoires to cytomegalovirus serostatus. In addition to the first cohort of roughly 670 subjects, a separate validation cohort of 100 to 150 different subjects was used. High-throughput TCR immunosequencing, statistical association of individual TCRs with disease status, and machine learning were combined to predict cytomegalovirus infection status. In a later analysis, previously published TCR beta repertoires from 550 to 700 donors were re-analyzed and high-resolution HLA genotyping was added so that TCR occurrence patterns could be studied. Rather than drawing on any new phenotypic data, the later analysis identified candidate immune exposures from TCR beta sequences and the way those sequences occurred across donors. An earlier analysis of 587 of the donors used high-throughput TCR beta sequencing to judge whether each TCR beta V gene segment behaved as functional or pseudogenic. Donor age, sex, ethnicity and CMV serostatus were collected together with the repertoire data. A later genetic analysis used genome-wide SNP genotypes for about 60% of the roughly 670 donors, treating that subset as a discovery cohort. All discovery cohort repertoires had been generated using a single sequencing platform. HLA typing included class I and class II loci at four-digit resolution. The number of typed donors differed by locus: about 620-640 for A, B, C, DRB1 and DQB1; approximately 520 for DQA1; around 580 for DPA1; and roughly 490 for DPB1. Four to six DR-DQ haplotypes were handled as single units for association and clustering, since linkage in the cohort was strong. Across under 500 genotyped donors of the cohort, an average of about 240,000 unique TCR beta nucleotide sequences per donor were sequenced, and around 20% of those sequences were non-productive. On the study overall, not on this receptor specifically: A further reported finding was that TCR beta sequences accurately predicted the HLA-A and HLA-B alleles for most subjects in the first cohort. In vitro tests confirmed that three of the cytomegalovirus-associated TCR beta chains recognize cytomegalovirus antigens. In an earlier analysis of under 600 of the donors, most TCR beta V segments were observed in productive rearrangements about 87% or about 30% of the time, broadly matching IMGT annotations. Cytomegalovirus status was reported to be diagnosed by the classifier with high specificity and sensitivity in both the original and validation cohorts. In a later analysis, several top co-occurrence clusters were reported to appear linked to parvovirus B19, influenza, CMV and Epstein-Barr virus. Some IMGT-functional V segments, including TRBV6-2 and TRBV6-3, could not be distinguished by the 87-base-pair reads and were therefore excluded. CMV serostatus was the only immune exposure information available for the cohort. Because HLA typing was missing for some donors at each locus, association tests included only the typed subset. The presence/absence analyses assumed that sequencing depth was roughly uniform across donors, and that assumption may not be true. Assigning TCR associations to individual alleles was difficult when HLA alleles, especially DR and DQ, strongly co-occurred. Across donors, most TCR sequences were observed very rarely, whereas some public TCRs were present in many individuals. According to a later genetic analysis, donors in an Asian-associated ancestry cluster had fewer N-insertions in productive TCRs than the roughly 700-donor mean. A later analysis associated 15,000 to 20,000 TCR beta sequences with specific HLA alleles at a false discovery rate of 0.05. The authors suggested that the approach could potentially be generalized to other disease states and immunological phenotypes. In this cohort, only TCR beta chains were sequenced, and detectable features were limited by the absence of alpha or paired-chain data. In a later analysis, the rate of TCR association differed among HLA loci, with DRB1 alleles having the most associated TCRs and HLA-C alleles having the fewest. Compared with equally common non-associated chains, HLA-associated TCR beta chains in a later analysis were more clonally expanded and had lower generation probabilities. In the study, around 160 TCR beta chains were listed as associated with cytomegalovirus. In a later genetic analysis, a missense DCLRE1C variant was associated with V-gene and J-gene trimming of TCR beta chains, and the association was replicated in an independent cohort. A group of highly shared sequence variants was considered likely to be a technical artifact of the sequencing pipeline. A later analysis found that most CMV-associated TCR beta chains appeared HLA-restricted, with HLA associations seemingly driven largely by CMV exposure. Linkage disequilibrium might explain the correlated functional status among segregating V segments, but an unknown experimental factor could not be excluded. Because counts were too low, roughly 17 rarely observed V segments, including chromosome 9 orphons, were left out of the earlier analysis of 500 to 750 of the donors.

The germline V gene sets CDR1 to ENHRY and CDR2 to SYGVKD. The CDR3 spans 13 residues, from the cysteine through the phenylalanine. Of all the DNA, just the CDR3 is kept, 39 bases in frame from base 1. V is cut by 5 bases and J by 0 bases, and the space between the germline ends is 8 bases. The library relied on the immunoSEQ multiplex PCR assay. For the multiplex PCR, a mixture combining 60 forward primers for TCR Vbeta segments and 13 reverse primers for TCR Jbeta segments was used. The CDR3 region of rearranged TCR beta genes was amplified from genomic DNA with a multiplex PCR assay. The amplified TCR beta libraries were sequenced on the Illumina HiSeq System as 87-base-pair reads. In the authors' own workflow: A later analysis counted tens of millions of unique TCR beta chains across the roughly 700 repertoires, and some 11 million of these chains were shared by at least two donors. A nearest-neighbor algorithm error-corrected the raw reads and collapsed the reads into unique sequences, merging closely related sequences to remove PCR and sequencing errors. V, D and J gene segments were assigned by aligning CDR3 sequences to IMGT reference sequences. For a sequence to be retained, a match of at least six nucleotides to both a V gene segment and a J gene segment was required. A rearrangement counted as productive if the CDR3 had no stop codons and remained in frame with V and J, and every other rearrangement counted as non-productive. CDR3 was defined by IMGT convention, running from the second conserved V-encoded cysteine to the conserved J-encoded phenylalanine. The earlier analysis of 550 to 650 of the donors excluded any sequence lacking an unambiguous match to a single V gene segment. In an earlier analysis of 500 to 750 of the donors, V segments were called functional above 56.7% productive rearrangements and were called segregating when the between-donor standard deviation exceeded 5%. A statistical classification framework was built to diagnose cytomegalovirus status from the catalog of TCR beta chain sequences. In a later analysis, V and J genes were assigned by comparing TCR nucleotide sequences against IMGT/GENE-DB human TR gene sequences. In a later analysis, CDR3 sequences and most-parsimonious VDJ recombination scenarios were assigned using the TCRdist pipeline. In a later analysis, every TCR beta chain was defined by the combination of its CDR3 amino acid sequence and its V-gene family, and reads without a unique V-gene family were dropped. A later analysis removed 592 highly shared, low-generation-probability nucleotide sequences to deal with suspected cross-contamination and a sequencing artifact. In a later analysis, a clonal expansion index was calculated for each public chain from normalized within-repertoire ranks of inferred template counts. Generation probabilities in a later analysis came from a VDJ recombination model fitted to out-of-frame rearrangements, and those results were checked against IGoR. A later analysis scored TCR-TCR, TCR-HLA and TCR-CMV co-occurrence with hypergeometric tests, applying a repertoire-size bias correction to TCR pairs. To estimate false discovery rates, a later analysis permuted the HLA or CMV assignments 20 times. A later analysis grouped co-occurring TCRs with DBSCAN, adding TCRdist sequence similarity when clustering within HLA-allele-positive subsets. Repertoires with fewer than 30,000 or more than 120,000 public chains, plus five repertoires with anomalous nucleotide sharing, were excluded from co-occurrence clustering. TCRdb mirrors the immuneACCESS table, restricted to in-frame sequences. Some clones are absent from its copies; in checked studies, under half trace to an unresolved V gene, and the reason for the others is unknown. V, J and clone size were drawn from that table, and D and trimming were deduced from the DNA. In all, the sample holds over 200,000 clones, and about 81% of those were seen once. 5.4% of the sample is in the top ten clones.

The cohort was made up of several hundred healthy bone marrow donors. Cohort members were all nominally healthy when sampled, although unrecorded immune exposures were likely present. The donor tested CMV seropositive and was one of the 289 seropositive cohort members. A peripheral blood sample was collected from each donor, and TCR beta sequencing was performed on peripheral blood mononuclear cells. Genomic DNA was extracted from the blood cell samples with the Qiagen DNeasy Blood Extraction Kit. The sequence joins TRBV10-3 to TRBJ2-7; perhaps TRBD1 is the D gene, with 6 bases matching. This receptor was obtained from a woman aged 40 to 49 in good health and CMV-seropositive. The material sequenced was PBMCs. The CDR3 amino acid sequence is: CAISLQGSYEQYF. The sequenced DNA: TGTGCCATCAGTTTACAGGGCTCCTACGAGCAGTACTTC.